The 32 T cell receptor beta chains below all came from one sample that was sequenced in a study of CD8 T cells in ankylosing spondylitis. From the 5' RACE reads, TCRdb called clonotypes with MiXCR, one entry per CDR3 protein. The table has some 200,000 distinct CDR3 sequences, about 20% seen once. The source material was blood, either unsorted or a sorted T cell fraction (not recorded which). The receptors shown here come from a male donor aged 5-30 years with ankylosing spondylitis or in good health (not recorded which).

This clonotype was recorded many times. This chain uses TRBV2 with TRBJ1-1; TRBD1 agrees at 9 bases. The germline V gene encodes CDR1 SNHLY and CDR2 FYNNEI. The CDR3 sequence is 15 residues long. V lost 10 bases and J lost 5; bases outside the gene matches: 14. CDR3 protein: CANDRDRVPSTEAFF. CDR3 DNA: TGTGCCAACGACCGGGACAGGGTACCTTCTACTGAAGCTTTCTTT.

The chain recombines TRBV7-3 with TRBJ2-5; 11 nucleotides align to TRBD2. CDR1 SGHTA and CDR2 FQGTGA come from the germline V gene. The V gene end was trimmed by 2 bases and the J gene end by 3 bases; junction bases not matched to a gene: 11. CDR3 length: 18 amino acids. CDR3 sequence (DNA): TGTGCCAGCAGCTTAGGTCCACTAGCGGGAGTCGGGGAAGAGACCCAGTACTTC. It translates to CASSLGPLAGVGEETQYF. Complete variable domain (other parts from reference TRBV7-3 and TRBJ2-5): GAGVSQTPSNKVTEKGKYVELRCDPISGHTALYWYRQSLGQGPEFLIYFQGTGAADDSGLPNDRFFAVRPEGSVSTLKIQRTERGDSAVYLCASSLGPLAGVGEETQYFGPGTRLLVL.

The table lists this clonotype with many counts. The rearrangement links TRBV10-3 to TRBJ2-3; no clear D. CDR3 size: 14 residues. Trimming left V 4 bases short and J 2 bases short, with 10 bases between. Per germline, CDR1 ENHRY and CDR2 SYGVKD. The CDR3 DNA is TGTGCCATCAGTGGTGGTGGACCCACAGATACGCAGTATTTT. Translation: CAISGGGPTDTQYF.

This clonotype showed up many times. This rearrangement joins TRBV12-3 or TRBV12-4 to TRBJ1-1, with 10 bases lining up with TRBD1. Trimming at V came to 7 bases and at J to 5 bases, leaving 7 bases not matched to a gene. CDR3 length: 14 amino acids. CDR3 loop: CASTRTGGKTEAFF. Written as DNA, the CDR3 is TGTGCCAGCACCCGGACAGGGGGGAAAACTGAAGCTTTCTTT.

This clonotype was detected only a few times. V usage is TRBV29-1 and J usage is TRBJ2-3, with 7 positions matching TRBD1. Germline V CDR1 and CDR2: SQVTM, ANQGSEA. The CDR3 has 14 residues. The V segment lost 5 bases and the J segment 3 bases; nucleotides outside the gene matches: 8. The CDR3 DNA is TGCAGCGTTTTAAGACAGGGCCGGACAGATACGCAGTATTTT. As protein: CSVLRQGRTDTQYF.

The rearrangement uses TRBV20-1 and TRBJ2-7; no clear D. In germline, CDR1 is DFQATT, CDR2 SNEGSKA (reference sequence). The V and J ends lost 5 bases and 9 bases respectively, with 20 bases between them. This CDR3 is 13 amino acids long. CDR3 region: CSALSSREYGQYV. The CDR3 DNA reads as TGCAGTGCTCTAAGCAGTCGCGAGTATGGGCAGTACGTC.

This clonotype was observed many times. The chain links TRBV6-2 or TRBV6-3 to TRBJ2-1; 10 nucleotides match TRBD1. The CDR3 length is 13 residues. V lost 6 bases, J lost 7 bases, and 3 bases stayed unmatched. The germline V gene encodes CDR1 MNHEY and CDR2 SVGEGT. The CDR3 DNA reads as TGTGCCAGCAGCTCGGACAGGGGGAATGAGCAGTTCTTC. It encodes CASSSDRGNEQFF.

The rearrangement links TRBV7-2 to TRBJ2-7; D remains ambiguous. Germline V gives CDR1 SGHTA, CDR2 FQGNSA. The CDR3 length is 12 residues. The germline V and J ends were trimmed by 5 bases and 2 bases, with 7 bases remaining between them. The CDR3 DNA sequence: TGTGCCAGCAGCCCAAACCCCTACGAGCAGTACTTC. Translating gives CASSPNPYEQYF.

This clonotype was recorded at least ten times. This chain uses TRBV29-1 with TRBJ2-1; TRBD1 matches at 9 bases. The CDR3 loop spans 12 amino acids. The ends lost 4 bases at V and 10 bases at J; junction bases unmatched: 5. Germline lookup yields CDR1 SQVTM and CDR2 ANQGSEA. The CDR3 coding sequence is TGCAGCGTTGTAATGGGGACAGGGGAGCAGTTCTTC. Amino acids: CSVVMGTGEQFF.

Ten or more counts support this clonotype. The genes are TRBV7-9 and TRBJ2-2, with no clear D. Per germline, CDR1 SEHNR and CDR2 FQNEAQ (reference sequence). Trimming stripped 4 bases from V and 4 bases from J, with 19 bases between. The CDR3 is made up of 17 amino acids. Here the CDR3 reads CASSSSERLEPTGELFF. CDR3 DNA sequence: TGTGCCAGCAGCTCCAGTGAACGACTCGAACCCACCGGGGAGCTGTTTTTT.

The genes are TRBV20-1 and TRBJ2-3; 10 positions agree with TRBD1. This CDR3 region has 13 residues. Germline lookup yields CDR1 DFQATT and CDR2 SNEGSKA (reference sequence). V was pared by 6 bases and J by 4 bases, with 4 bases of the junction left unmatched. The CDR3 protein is CSATGTGADTQYF. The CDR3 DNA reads TGCAGTGCAACCGGGACAGGGGCAGATACGCAGTATTTT.

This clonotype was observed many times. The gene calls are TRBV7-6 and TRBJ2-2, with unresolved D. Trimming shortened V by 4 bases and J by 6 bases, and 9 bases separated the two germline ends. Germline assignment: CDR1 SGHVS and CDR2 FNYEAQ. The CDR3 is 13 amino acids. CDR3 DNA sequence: TGTGCCAGCAGCTCCCCCTCCTCCGGGGAGCTGTTTTTT. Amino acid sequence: CASSSPSSGELFF.

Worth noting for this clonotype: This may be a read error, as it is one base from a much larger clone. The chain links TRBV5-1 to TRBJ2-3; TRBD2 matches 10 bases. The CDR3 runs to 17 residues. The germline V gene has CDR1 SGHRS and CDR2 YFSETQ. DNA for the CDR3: TGCGCCAGCAGCTCCGGCGGGCTAGCGGGAGCCTCAGATACGCAGAATTTT. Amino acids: CASSSGGLAGASDTQNF.

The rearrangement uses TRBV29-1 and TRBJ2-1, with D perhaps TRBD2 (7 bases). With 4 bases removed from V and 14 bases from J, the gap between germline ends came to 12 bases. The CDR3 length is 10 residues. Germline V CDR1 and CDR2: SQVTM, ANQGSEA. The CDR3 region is CSVVRGREFF. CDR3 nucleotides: TGCAGCGTTGTGCGGGGGCGAGAGTTCTTC.

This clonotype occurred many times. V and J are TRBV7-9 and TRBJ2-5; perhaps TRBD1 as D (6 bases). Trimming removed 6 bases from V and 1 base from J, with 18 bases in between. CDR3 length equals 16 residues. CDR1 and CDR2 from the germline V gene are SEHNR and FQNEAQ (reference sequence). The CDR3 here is CASRLEGESIQETQYF. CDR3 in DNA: TGTGCCAGCAGGCTCGAGGGGGAAAGTATCCAAGAGACCCAGTACTTC. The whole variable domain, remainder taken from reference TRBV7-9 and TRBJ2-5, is DTGVSQNPRHKITKRGQNVTFRCDPISEHNRLYWYRQTLGQGPEFLTYFQNEAQLEKSRLLSDRFSAERPKGSFSTLEIQRTEQGDSAMYLCASRLEGESIQETQYFGPGTRLLVL.

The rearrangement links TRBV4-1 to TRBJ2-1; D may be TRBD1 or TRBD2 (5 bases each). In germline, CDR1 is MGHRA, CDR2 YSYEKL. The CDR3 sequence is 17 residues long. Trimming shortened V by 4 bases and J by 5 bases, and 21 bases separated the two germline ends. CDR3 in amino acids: CASSPTVGPSSNNEQFF. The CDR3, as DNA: TGCGCCAGCAGCCCGACTGTGGGACCCTCTTCAAACAATGAGCAGTTCTTC.

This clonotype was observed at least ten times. The DNA of the CDR3 is TGTGCCAGCAGCCAAGATAGTGGGGGATACAATGAGCAGTTCTTC. It translates to CASSQDSGGYNEQFF. This chain joins TRBV4-2 and TRBJ2-1; D assignment may be TRBD1 or TRBD2 (5 bases each). Trimming took off 0 bases at V and 4 bases at J, with 10 bases between the two ends. The CDR3 is 15 residues long. Germline-derived CDR1 and CDR2 are LGHNA and YNFKEQ.

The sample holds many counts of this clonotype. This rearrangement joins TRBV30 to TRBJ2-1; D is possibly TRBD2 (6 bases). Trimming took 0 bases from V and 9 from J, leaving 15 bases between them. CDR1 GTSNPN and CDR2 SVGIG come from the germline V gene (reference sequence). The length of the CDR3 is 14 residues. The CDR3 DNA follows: TGTGCCTGGAGTGTCGGCGGGACCTTAGGTGAGCAGTTCTTC. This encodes CAWSVGGTLGEQFF.

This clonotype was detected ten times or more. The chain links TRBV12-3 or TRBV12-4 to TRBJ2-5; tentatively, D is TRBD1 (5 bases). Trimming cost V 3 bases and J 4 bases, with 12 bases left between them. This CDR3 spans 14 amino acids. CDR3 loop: CASSFGYGAETQYF. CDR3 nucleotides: TGTGCCAGCAGTTTTGGTTATGGGGCAGAGACCCAGTACTTC.

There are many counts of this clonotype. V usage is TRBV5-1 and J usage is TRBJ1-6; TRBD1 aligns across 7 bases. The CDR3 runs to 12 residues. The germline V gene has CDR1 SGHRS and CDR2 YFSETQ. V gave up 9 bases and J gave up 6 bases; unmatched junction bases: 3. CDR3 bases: TGCGCCACCCGGGACAGTAATTCACCCCTCCACTTT. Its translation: CATRDSNSPLHF. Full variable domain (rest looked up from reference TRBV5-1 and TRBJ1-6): KAGVTQTPRYLIKTRGQQVTLSCSPISGHRSVSWYQQTPGQGLQFLFEYFSETQRNKGNFPGRFSGRQFSNSRSEMNVSTLELGDSALYLCATRDSNSPLHFGNGTRLTVT.

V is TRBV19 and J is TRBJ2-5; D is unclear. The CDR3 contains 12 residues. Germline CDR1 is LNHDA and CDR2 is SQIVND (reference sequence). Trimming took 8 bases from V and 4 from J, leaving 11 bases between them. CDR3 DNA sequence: TGTGCCAGTGACCTGCTCGCAGAGACCCAGTACTTC. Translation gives CASDLLAETQYF.

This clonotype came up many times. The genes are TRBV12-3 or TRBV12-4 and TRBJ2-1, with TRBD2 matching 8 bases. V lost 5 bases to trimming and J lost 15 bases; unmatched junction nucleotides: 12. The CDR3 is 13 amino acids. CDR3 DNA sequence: TGTGCCAGCAGTCCCATAGCGGGACGCGGTTCGTTCTTC. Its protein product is CASSPIAGRGSFF.

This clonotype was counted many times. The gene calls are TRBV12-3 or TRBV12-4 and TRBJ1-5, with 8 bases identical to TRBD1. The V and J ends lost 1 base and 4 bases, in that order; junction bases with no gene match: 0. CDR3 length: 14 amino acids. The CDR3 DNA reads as TGTGCCAGCAGTTTAGGGGACAGGAATCAGCCCCAGCATTTT. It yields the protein CASSLGDRNQPQHF.

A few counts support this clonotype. Here the CDR3 DNA reads TGTGCCAGCAGGGGACTCCTTCGTTATGAGCAGTTCTTC. Amino acid sequence: CASRGLLRYEQFF. The chain carries TRBV6-2 or TRBV6-3 and TRBJ2-1, with D maybe TRBD2 (6 bases). Germline CDR1 MNHEY, CDR2 SVGEGT. CDR3 length equals 13 residues. V was shortened by 6 bases and J by 8 bases, with 14 bases between the two germline ends.

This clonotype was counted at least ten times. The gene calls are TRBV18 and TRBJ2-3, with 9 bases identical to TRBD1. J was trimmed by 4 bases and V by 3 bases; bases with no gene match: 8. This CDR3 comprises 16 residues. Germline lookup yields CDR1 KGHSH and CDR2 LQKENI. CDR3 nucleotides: TGTGCCAGCTCACCCAACAGGGGGCGCGACGCAGATACGCAGTATTTT. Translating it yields CASSPNRGRDADTQYF.

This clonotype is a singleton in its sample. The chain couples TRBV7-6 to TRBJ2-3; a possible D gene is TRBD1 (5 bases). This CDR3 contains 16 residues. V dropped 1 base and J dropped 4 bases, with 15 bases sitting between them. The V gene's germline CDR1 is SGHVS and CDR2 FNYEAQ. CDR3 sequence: CASSLGQGPLPDTQYF. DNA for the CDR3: TGTGCCAGCAGCTTAGGTCAGGGCCCTCTCCCAGATACGCAGTATTTT.

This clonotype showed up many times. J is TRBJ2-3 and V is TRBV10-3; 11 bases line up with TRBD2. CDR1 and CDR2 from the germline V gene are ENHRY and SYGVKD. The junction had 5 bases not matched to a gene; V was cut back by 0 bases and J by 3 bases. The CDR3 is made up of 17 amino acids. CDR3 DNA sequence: TGTGCCATCAGTGAGTCGGCTAGCGGGAGGAAAACAGATACGCAGTATTTT. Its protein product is CAISESASGRKTDTQYF.

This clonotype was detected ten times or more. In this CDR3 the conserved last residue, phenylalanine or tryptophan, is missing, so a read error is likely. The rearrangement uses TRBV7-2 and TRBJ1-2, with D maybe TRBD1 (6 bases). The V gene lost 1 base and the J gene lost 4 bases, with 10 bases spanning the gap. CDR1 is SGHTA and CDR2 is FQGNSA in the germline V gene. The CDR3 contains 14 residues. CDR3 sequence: CASSLVTGSYGYTS. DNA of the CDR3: TGTGCCAGCAGCTTAGTAACAGGGTCCTATGGCTACACCTCC.

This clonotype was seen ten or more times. CDR3 DNA: TGTGCCACGCGCTTCACCTCTGGGGCCAACGTCCTGACTTTC. Its protein product is CATRFTSGANVLTF. This chain uses TRBV6-2 or TRBV6-3 with TRBJ2-6; no clear D. This CDR3 contains 14 residues. The V end was cut by 10 bases, the J end by 0 bases, with 10 bases between. Germline V gene lookup returns CDR1 MNHEY and CDR2 SVGEGT.

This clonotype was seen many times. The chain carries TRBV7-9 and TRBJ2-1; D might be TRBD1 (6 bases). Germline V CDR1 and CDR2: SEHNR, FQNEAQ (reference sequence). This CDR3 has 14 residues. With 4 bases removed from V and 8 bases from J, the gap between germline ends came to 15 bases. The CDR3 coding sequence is TGTGCCAGCAGCTCTTCCCGGGACAACTATGAGCAGTTCTTC. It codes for CASSSSRDNYEQFF.

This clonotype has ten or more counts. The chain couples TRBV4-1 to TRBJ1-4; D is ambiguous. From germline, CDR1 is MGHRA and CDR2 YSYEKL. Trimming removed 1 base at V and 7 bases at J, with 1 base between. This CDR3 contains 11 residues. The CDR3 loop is CASSQAEKLFF. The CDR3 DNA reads TGCGCCAGCAGCCAAGCTGAAAAACTGTTTTTT.

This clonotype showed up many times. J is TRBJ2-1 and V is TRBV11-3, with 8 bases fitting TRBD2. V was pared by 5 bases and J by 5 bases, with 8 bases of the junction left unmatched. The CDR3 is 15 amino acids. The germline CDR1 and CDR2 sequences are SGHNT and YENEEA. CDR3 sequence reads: CASSPLAGRDNEQFF. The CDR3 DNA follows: TGTGCCAGCAGCCCTTTAGCGGGGCGGGACAATGAGCAGTTCTTC. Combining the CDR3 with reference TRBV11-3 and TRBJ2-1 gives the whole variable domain EAGVVQSPRYKIIEKKQPVAFWCNPISGHNTLYWYLQNLGQGPELLIRYENEEAVDDSQLPKDRFSAERLKGVDSTLKIQPAELGDSAVYLCASSPLAGRDNEQFFGPGTRLTVL.